In this sample, the clone carrying this T cell receptor (beta chain) turned up many times. Its antigen is still unknown. The CDR3 has 14 residues. Per the germline V gene, CDR1 is SGHTA and CDR2 is FQGNSA. V lost 6 bases and J 4 bases, leaving 15 bases between the germline ends. The sample is drawn from a study of T cell repertoires in cytomegalovirus infection. As for the study in general: CMV epitopes that were recently identified and HLA-C-restricted were used alongside well-studied HLA-B-restricted ones. An indication of both CMV infection and matching HLA type came from public TCR beta signatures.

Each CDR3 protein is one row after TCRdb ran MiXCR on the reads. The repertoire consists of 250,000 to 300,000 distinct CDR3 sequences, with roughly a fifth occurring once and the leading ten covering about 21%. Study-wide results and limits: CMV-specific TCR beta clonotypes restricted by HLA-C dominated the ex vivo response.

This TCR was recovered from a human donor in good health (CMV status not recorded). Some clones in this sample may be carry-over from other donors' samples. This specimen consisted of cultured PBMCs, obtained from culture after CMV antigen stimulation. The V call is TRBV7-2, the J call TRBJ1-1; D may be TRBD1 (5 bases). CDR3 loop: CASRPEQGGTEAFF. In nucleotides, the CDR3 is TGTGCCAGCAGACCGGAGCAGGGAGGCACTGAAGCTTTCTTT.